What follows is one TCR beta chain and its context. What this receptor recognizes is not known. The sample holds no much larger clone one base away, and base qualities are not on file. The source of the sample is a study of OX40 agonist ivuxolimab in advanced cancers. Some background on the complete study: Ivuxolimab was an agonistic, fully human IgG2 monoclonal antibody directed against OX40 (CD134), a costimulatory receptor. Intravenous ivuxolimab was administered to patients every 2 weeks at six dose levels: 0.01, 0.1, 0.3, 1.5, 3 and 10 mg/kg. The paper covers the monotherapy dose-escalation part of the phase I ivuxolimab trial, which included N of about 50 patients. Among the roughly 52 dose-escalation patients, some 19 had hepatocellular carcinoma, 15 or so melanoma, 9 renal cell carcinoma and 9 head and neck cancer. Prior anti-PD-1, anti-PD-L1 or anti-CTLA-4 therapy was permitted, and 40% of dose-escalation patients had received checkpoint inhibitors. In the dose-escalation cohort, 82.7% of patients were male, and the mean age was approximately 60 years with a range of roughly 20 to 79. The point of sequencing TCRbeta in the periphery was to test whether ivuxolimab changed TCR sequence diversity and drove clonal T-cell expansion. Three dose-escalation patients achieved partial responses, one with hepatocellular carcinoma and two with cutaneous melanoma. The paper as a whole reports these results and caveats: Low levels of normalized T-cell clonal expansion were also shown by some nonresponding patients. In the 0.1-3.0 mg/kg groups, partial responders had among the lowest normalized peripheral clonal expansion, particularly in CD8+ T cells. Which antigens the clonally expanded peripheral T cells were specific for was not determined. After ivuxolimab, expanded clones were on average more numerous among CD8+ T cells than among CD4+ T cells. At doses of 0.1 to 3.0 mg/kg, clonal expansion of both CD4+ and CD8+ T cells in blood was seen between baseline and week 6.

For sequencing of the TCRbeta CDR3 region, genomic DNA was extracted from the sorted cells. The immunoSEQ Assay was used for sequencing of TCRbeta CDR3 regions. Entries here come from immuneACCESS through TCRdb and include only in-frame sequences with V and J called. Some clones fail to appear in such tables; in the studies checked, an unresolved V gene covers under half of the shortfall, and the cause of the remainder is unknown. Here the sample has about 58,000 clones; 70% to 90% occur a single time. Of the sample, less than 4% is held by the ten largest clones. The trial excluded patients who had a history of autoimmune disease or were on systemic immunosuppression. Peripheral blood for TCR sequencing was drawn from every dose cohort at baseline, at cycle 4 day 1 and at cycle 7 day 1. Samples came from an open-label, multicenter, first-in-human phase I dose-escalation trial of ivuxolimab. Adults with locally advanced or metastatic head and neck squamous cell, hepatocellular, melanoma or renal cell carcinoma were enrolled in the trial. Before TCR sequencing, CD4+ and CD8+ T cells were separately sorted from peripheral blood.

CDR1 and CDR2 (MNHEY, SVGAGI) derive from the germline V gene. Trimming removed 10 bases from V and 3 bases from J, leaving 15 bases between the germline ends. The CDR3 runs 14 amino acids, cysteine and phenylalanine included. Only the CDR3 region is kept as DNA, spanning 42 bases read in frame from base 1. The chain employs TRBV6-5 and TRBJ1-4; there is no confident call for the D gene. The source is an adult with an advanced solid tumor such as melanoma, head and neck, liver or kidney cancer. Sequenced material: CD4+ or CD8+ T cells sorted from blood, taken in a trial of the OX40 agonist ivuxolimab. The DNA sequence reads TGTGCCACTCGCCGGGGTCAGGCTAATGAAAAACTGTTTTTT. Its translation is CATRRGQANEKLFF.